This T cell receptor beta chain was sequenced in a study of T cells in lung cancer brain metastases. This clone has only one observation. The junction differs from germline at one of its ends, possibly a read error. This specimen includes other DNA sequences encoding the same CDR3. Sequenced by immunoSEQ multiplex PCR; TCRdb stores in-frame clones only, minus some. The table lists about 4,200 clones, approximately 90% of them singletons. The CDR3 runs 12 residues. Per the germline V gene, CDR1 is SGHTA and CDR2 is FQGTGA. The sample was tumor tissue from the primary lung tumor. V usage is TRBV7-3 and J usage is TRBJ2-2; D uncertain. This clonotype was obtained from a man in his 60s with non-small cell lung cancer. The CDR3 region is CASSSDTGELFF. The CDR3 nucleotides are TGTGCCAGTAGCTCAGACACCGGGGAGCTGTTTTTT.